Presented here are 14 T cell receptor beta chains from one specimen sequenced in a study of T cell repertoires in cytomegalovirus infection (dated by TCRdb to between 2018 and 2020). The run used an Illumina HiSeq 1500. TCRdb reprocessing: public reads trimmed at Q25 with fastp, clones called with MiXCR, in-frame beta chains kept. CDR3 protein duplicates are merged, each entry listing the most common genes and DNA. The sample profile shows roughly 280,000 distinct CDR3 sequences; around 15% of them were found once. Around 9% of the sample lies in the top ten. The sample was PBMCs. Source of these receptors: a human donor in good health (CMV status not recorded). Some clones in this sample may be carry-over from other donors' samples.

Many counts were recorded for this clonotype. The chain employs TRBV12-3 or TRBV12-4 and TRBJ1-2; possibly TRBD1 for D (5 bases). The germline V and J ends were trimmed by 8 bases and 7 bases, with 11 bases remaining between them. This CDR3 has 11 residues. This CDR3 is CASADSPGYTF. CDR3 sequence (DNA): TGTGCCAGCGCCGACAGCCCTGGCTACACCTTC.

V usage is TRBV4-3 and J usage is TRBJ1-1, with D unresolved. This CDR3 has 16 amino acids. Per germline, CDR1 LGHNA and CDR2 YSLEER. Trimming pared 0 bases from V and 0 bases from J, leaving 11 bases between. The CDR3 loop is CASSQEAGGVNTEAFF. The CDR3 bases are TGCGCCAGCAGCCAAGAGGCAGGTGGGGTGAACACTGAAGCTTTCTTT.

The chain couples TRBV20-1 to TRBJ2-3; D is unresolved. CDR1 is DFQATT and CDR2 is SNEGSKA in the germline V gene (reference sequence). The CDR3 spans 13 residues. The germline V and J ends were trimmed by 3 bases and 6 bases, with 13 bases remaining between them. DNA of the CDR3: TGCAGTGCTAGGACCGGGCTCAGGGATACGCAGTATTTT. Residues: CSARTGLRDTQYF.

The sample holds many counts of this clonotype. The V call is TRBV10-3, the J call TRBJ2-7, with 10 nucleotides matching TRBD2. With 4 bases clipped from V and 1 base from J, the junction kept 1 base outside the gene matches. CDR1 is ENHRY, CDR2 SYGVKD, per germline. This CDR3 has 14 residues. CDR3 residues: CAISGLAGSYEQYF. The DNA for the CDR3 is TGTGCCATCAGTGGACTAGCGGGTTCCTACGAGCAGTACTTC.

This chain connects TRBV10-1 to TRBJ1-2; weak D call: TRBD1 (6 bases). Germline CDR1 reads WNHNN; CDR2 reads SYGVQD (reference sequence). This CDR3 region has 14 residues. Deletions cut 10 bases from V and 7 bases from J, with 22 bases between. The CDR3 here is CATQTRTEFCGYTF. As DNA, the CDR3 is TGCGCCACCCAGACCAGGACAGAATTTTGTGGCTACACCTTC.

This clonotype occurred a few times. J is TRBJ1-1 and V is TRBV12-3 or TRBV12-4; D remains ambiguous. The CDR3 loop spans 12 amino acids. Trimming removed 7 bases from V and 3 bases from J, with 9 bases in between. In DNA, the CDR3 is TGTGCCAGCAACCAAGGAGACACTGAAGCTTTCTTT. This sequence encodes CASNQGDTEAFF.

This clonotype occurred a few times. V usage is TRBV2 and J usage is TRBJ2-7, with TRBD1 matching over 7 bases. After removal of 6 bases from V and 0 bases from J, the junction contained 8 bases not matched to a gene. The V gene's germline CDR1 is SNHLY and CDR2 FYNNEI. The CDR3 is made up of 15 amino acids. This chain's CDR3 is CASRSGQAISYEQYF. The CDR3 DNA follows: TGTGCCAGCAGGTCCGGACAGGCGATCTCCTACGAGCAGTACTTC.

The chain couples TRBV28 to TRBJ2-7; perhaps D is TRBD1 or TRBD2 (6 bases each). Germline CDR1 is MDHEN and CDR2 is SYDVKM. The V and J ends lost 6 bases and 3 bases respectively, with 18 bases between them. The CDR3 runs 15 residues. The CDR3 reads CASRDTGAYVYEQYF. Written as DNA, the CDR3 is TGTGCCAGCAGGGATACGGGGGCATACGTCTACGAGCAGTACTTC. Complete variable domain (other parts from reference TRBV28 and TRBJ2-7): DVKVTQSSRYLVKRTGEKVFLECVQDMDHENMFWYRQDPGLGLRLIYFSYDVKMKEKGDIPEGYSVSREKKERFSLILESASTNQTSMYLCASRDTGAYVYEQYFGPGTRLTVT.

This clonotype has a handful of counts. This sequence joins TRBV2 and TRBJ2-7; D possibly corresponds to TRBD2 (6 bases). The ends were cut back, 6 bases at V and 0 bases at J, with 9 bases in the middle. The CDR3 consists of 13 residues. Germline CDR1 SNHLY, CDR2 FYNNEI. The CDR3 spells CASSMDYSYEQYF. The DNA for the CDR3 is TGTGCCAGCAGCATGGACTACTCCTACGAGCAGTACTTC.

This clonotype was found many times. The chain employs TRBV7-2 and TRBJ2-2, with unresolved D. Germline CDR1 SGHTA, CDR2 FQGNSA. CDR3 size: 14 residues. Trimming left V 6 bases short and J 3 bases short, with 11 bases between. The CDR3 here is CASRHPGDTGELFF. DNA for the CDR3: TGTGCCAGCAGGCATCCGGGCGACACCGGGGAGCTGTTTTTT.

The CDR3 loop is CSAPGDLRGRSDTQYF. The CDR3 nucleotides read TGCAGTGCTCCTGGAGATTTGCGGGGGCGGTCAGATACGCAGTATTTT. The V and J genes are TRBV20-1 and TRBJ2-3; a possible D gene is TRBD2 (7 bases). The CDR3 is 16 residues long. The ends were cut back, 5 bases at V and 4 bases at J, with 22 bases in the middle. The germline V gene encodes CDR1 DFQATT and CDR2 SNEGSKA (reference sequence).

The chain carries TRBV4-2 and TRBJ1-2; D gene unclear. The CDR3 loop spans 15 amino acids. The V end lost 0 bases, the J end lost 4 bases, and 12 bases lay between the germline ends. CDR1 is LGHNA and CDR2 is YNFKEQ in the germline V gene. CDR3 DNA: TGTGCCAGCAGCCAAGATGCGGCCATAAGCTATGGCTACACCTTC. This encodes CASSQDAAISYGYTF.

A word on this clonotype: One end of the junction fails to match germline, which may point to a read error. V is TRBV4-1 and J is TRBJ2-1; 9 bases map to TRBD2. Per germline, CDR1 MGHRA and CDR2 YSYEKL. This CDR3 comprises 17 residues. The CDR3 nucleotides are TGTGCCAGCAGCCACCCTAGCGGGACCTCTAAGGGGAATGAGCAGTTCTTC. Protein sequence: CASSHPSGTSKGNEQFF.

This rearrangement joins TRBV19 to TRBJ1-5; D call uncertain. The ends were cut back, 5 bases at V and 3 bases at J, with 11 bases in the middle. CDR1 is LNHDA, CDR2 SQIVND, per germline (reference sequence). This CDR3 has 14 amino acids. DNA of the CDR3: TGTGCCAGTAGTGGCAGTTCAAACAATCAGCCCCAGCATTTT. Translation: CASSGSSNNQPQHF.